These 9 T cell receptor beta chains were sequenced from one sample in a study of CXCR3-negative and CXCR3-positive naive CD8 T cells. Broader study findings: More hydrophobic TRB CDR3s were found in CXCR3-positive naive cells than in CXCR3-negative naive cells.

The authors made the TRB cDNA libraries by 5' RACE using UMI labels. TCRdb re-called the 5' RACE reads and gives one entry per CDR3 protein, without DNA. Here the sample table reports 100,000 to 150,000 distinct CDR3 sequences. The antigens for these receptors are not known. Sequencing input: naive CXCR3+ CD8+ T cells from blood. As to subset: CD45RO-CCR7+CD27+CD95- naive CD8+ T cells expressing CXCR3 (TNR3+). Source of these receptors: a human donor in good health. Some clones in this sample may be carry-over from other donors' samples.

The J gene is TRBJ2-3, the V gene TRBV12-3 or TRBV12-4; TCRdb lists TRBD2, though no DNA is available to test this call. CDR3 length: 21 amino acids. CDR3 loop: CASSFIRTSGVHSTSTDTQYF.

The V gene is TRBV7-8, the J gene TRBJ2-7; TCRdb designates TRBD2, a call that cannot be tested without DNA. This CDR3 has 19 amino acids. The germline V gene has CDR1 SGHVS and CDR2 FQNEAQ. The CDR3 sequence: CASSLALRGPKFLSYEQYF.

V gene TRBV4-1 combines with J gene TRBJ2-5; the TRBD1 assignment by TCRdb is unverifiable without DNA. This CDR3 spans 15 amino acids. Germline CDR1 and CDR2: MGHRA and YSYEKL. The CDR3 here is CASSQDPGGSETQYF.

This chain uses TRBV13 with TRBJ2-7. Germline CDR1 PRHDT, CDR2 FYEKMQ (reference sequence). CDR3 size: 11 residues. CDR3 in amino acids: CASRSTYEQYF.

This chain links TRBV20-1 with TRBJ2-1; as DNA is missing, the TRBD2 call by TCRdb cannot be tested. The germline V gene encodes CDR1 DFQATT and CDR2 SNEGSKA (reference sequence). CDR3 length equals 16 residues. CDR3: CSAREDKLDPAIEQFF.

The rearrangement joins TRBV12-3 or TRBV12-4 to TRBJ2-7; lacking DNA, the TRBD1 call made by TCRdb goes unchecked. This CDR3 comprises 12 residues. CDR3 residues: CASTGQGYEQYF.

The rearrangement uses TRBV9 and TRBJ1-2; TCRdb lists TRBD1, though no DNA is available to test this call. The CDR3 consists of 17 residues. The germline CDR1 and CDR2 sequences are SGDLS and YYNGEE. CDR3 sequence reads: CASSVGGVAVKGDGYTF.

The V and J genes are TRBV4-1 and TRBJ2-1; the D call of TRBD2 rests on TCRdb alone, since no DNA is present to check it. Germline V gene sequence: CDR1 MGHRA, CDR2 YSYEKL. There are 18 residues in the CDR3. The chain's CDR3 is CASSQPKTGTRWVNEQFF.

The chain employs TRBV25-1 and TRBJ1-5; TCRdb indicates TRBD1, and absent DNA this call remains unverified. This CDR3 has 13 amino acids. The germline gives CDR1 MGHDK, CDR2 SYGVNS. The CDR3 reads CASSSGAGQPQHF.